One sample yielded the 7 T cell receptor beta chains listed below, sequenced in a study of graft-versus-host responses after intestinal transplantation. Only in-frame clones appear in the TCRdb table, and some are missing; sequencing was by immunoSEQ multiplex PCR. The repertoire has roughly 11,000 clones, about 73% of them found once; the top ten carry 4% to 4.5%. Lamina propria and intraepithelial lymphocytes were released by processing graft tissue. This specimen consisted of ileum tissue, obtained around 4.5 months after intestinal transplantation. These receptors all come from a human patient who received an intestinal transplant, so some T cells may come from the graft donor.

This clone was observed a handful of times. The V call is TRBV12-2, the J call TRBJ1-4; TRBD1 was called by the table and not checked on the DNA. TRBV12-2 is labeled a pseudogene. The CDR3 covers 21 residues. CDR3 region: CASRLVQGWLGYPATNEKLFF. CDR3 nucleotide sequence: TGTGCAAGTCGCTTAGTACAGGGGTGGCTGGGCTATCCTGCAACTAATGAAAAACTGTTTTTT.

The rearrangement joins TRBV5-6 to TRBJ2-7; 7 bases agree with TRBD1. This CDR3 spans 17 amino acids. Trimming cost V 2 bases and J 6 bases; bases outside gene matches: 17. Germline V gene sequence: CDR1 SGHDT, CDR2 YYEEEE. CDR3 region: CASSFGRKQGFQGEQYF. In DNA form, the CDR3 reads TGTGCCAGCAGCTTCGGTCGCAAACAGGGGTTTCAGGGCGAGCAGTACTTC.

The rearrangement links TRBV30 to TRBJ2-7, with D unclear. V lost 1 base, J lost 2 bases, and 3 bases lay in between. The CDR3 spans 11 residues. The V gene's germline CDR1 is GTSNPN and CDR2 SVGIG (reference sequence). The CDR3 DNA is TGTGCCTGGAGTGCGGCCTACGAGCAGTACTTC. Protein: CAWSAAYEQYF. Full variable domain (remainder filled in from reference TRBV30 and TRBJ2-7): SQTIHQWPATLVQPVGSPLSLECTVEGTSNPNLYWYRQAAGRGLQLLFYSVGIGQISSEVPQNLSASRPQDRQFILSSKKLLLSDSGFYLCAWSAAYEQYFGPGTRLTVT.

This clone has a single count. The CDR3 coding sequence is TGTGCCAGCAGTTTTCACCGGGACTCCTGGGGAAGCAATCAGCCCCAGCATTTT. Its protein is CASSFHRDSWGSNQPQHF. The genes are TRBV28 and TRBJ1-5, with a weak D call TRBD1 (5 bases). This CDR3 has 18 amino acids. CDR1 is MDHEN, CDR2 SYDVKM, per germline. V lost 3 bases, J lost 1 base, and 19 bases lay in between.

This clone appeared a few times. The chain combines TRBV11-3 with TRBJ2-3, with a tentative D call TRBD1 (5 bases). Germline CDR1 and CDR2: SGHNT and YENEEA. V was clipped by 5 bases and J by 4 bases, with 13 bases between them. The CDR3 contains 14 residues. The CDR3, as DNA: TGTGCCAGCAGCCCTCAGGGTTTTGCAGATACGCAGTATTTT. Protein sequence: CASSPQGFADTQYF.

This chain connects TRBV19 to TRBJ2-5, with TRBD1 identical over 10 bases. The V segment lost 2 bases and the J segment 1 base; nucleotides outside the gene matches: 4. The CDR3 totals 16 residues. CDR1 is LNHDA, CDR2 SQIVND, per germline (reference sequence). The CDR3 here is CASSIKWDRGQETQYF. CDR3 coding DNA: TGTGCCAGTAGTATAAAATGGGACAGGGGCCAAGAGACCCAGTACTTC. Looking up the rest from reference TRBV19 and TRBJ2-5 gives the full variable domain: DGGITQSPKYLFRKEGQNVTLSCEQNLNHDAMYWYRQDPGQGLRLIYYSQIVNDFQKGDIAEGYSVSREKKESFPLTVTSAQKNPTAFYLCASSIKWDRGQETQYFGPGTRLLVL.

A few counts support this clone. V usage is TRBV5-6 and J usage is TRBJ1-5, with a possible D match to TRBD1 (6 bases). From germline, CDR1 is SGHDT and CDR2 YYEEEE. The V end was cut by 4 bases, the J end by 5 bases, with 13 bases between. The CDR3 runs to 14 residues. Here the CDR3 reads CASSLQGHHQPQHF. CDR3 DNA: TGTGCCAGCAGCCTGCAGGGACACCATCAGCCCCAGCATTTT. The variable domain in full, with the rest retrieved from reference TRBV5-6 and TRBJ1-5, is DAGVTQSPTHLIKTRGQQVTLRCSPKSGHDTVSWYQQALGQGPQFIFQYYEEEERQRGNFPDRFSGHQFPNYSSELNVNALLLGDSALYLCASSLQGHHQPQHFGDGTRLSIL.